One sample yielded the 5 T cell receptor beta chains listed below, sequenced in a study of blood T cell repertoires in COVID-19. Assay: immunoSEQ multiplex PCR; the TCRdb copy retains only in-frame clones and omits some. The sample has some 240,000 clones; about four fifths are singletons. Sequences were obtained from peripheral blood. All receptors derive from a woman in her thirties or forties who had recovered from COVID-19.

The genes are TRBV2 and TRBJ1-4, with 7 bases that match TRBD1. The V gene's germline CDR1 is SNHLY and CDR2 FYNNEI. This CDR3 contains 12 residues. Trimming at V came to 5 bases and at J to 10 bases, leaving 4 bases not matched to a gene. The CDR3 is CASSYHRGKLFF. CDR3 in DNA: TGTGCCAGCAGTTACCACAGGGGAAAACTGTTTTTT.

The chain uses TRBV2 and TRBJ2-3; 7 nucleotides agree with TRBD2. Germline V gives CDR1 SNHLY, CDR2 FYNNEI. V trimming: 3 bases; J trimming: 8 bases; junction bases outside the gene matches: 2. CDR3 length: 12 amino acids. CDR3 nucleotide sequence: TGTGCCAGCAGTGATGGGGGGGGTACGCAGTATTTT. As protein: CASSDGGGTQYF.

The CDR3 region has the DNA TGTGCCAGCAGCTTATGGGACAGGGCCCCTCTTAACTATGGCTACACCTTC. Amino acids: CASSLWDRAPLNYGYTF. The chain uses TRBV7-8 and TRBJ1-2, with 9 bases fitting TRBD1. The CDR3 is 17 residues long. Looked up from germline, CDR1 is SGHVS and CDR2 is FQNEAQ. V gave up 2 bases and J gave up 1 base; unmatched junction bases: 8.

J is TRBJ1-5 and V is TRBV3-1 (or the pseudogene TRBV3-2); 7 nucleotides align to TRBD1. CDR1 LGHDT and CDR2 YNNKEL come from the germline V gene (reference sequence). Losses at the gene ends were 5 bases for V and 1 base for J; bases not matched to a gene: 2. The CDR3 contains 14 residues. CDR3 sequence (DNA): TGTGCCAGCAGCTCAGGGGGAAGCAATCAGCCCCAGCATTTT. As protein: CASSSGGSNQPQHF.

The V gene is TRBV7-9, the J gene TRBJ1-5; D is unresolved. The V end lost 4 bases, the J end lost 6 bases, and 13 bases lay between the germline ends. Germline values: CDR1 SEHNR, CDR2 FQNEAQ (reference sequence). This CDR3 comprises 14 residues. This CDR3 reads CASSSGSERQPQHF. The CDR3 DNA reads TGTGCCAGCAGCTCCGGCTCGGAGCGTCAGCCCCAGCATTTT.